The sequence of this T cell receptor beta chain was determined in a study of blood T cell repertoires in COVID-19. In the study overall: Samples of COVID-19 (acute and convalescent) were obtained from the United States, Italy and Spain.

TCRdb keeps only in-frame clones here, not all; method: immunoSEQ multiplex PCR. The sample includes around 30,000 clones, 70% to 90% of them seen just once. Germline lookup yields CDR1 SGHNT and CDR2 YYREEE (reference sequence). The CDR3 has 15 amino acids. Trimming pared 0 bases from V and 0 bases from J, leaving 7 bases between. V usage is TRBV5-4 and J usage is TRBJ2-1; D is unclear. Sequences were obtained from peripheral blood. The source of this sequence is a human donor in a cohort sampled during active COVID-19. The donor label of this sample is uncertain. CDR3 sequence (DNA): TGTGCCAGCAGCTTGGAACTTAGCTCCTACAATGAGCAGTTCTTC. This sequence encodes CASSLELSSYNEQFF.